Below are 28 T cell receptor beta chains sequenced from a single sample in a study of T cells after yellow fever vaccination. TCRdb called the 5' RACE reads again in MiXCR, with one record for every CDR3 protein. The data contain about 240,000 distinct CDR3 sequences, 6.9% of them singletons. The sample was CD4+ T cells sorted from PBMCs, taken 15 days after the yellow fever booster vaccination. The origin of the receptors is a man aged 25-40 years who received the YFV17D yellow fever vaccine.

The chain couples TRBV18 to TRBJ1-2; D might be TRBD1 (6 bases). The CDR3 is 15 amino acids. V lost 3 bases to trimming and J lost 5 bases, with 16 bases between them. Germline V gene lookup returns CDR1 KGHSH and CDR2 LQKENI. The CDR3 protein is CASSPYREVQYGYTF. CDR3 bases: TGTGCCAGCTCACCCTACAGGGAGGTTCAGTATGGCTACACCTTC.

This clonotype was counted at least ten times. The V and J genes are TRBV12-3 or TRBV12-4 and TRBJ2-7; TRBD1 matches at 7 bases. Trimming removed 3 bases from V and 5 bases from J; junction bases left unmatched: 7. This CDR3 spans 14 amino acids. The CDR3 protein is CASSLAGGRNEQYF. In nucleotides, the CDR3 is TGTGCCAGCAGTTTGGCAGGGGGAAGGAACGAGCAGTACTTC.

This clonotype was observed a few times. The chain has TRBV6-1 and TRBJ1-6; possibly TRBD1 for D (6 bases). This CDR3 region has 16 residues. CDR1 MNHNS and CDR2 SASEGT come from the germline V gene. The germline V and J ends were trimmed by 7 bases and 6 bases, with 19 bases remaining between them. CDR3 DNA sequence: TGTGCCAGCAATCCGATGACAGGTGGCTTTAATTCACCCCTCCACTTT. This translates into CASNPMTGGFNSPLHF.

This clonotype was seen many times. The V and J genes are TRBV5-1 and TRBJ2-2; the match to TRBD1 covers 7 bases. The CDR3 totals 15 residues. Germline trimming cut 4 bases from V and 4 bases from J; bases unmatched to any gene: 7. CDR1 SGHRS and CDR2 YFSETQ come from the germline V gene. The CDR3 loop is CASSPRQGTTGELFF. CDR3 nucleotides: TGCGCCAGCAGCCCCCGACAGGGAACCACCGGGGAGCTGTTTTTT.

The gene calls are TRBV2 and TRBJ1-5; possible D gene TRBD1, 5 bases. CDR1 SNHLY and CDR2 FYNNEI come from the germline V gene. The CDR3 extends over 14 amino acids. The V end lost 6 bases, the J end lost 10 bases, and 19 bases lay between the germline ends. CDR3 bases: TGTGCCAGCAGGGCCGGGACCCCCCGCTCTCCCCAGCATTTT. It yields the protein CASRAGTPRSPQHF. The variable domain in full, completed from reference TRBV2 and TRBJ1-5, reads EPEVTQTPSHQVTQMGQEVILRCVPISNHLYFYWYRQILGQKVEFLVSFYNNEISEKSEIFDDQFSVERPDGSNFTLKIRSTKLEDSAMYFCASRAGTPRSPQHFGDGTRLSIL.

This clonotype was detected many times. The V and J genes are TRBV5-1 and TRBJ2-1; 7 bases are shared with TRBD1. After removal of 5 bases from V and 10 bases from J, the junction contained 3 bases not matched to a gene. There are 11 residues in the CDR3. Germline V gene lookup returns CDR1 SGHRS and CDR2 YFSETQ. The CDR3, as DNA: TGCGCCAGCAGGCTGGACAGGGAGCAGTTCTTC. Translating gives CASRLDREQFF.

The CDR3: CASSEPAGAEDEQFF. CDR3 nucleotide sequence: TGTGCCAGCAGTGAGCCCGCAGGGGCCGAAGATGAGCAGTTCTTC. This sequence joins TRBV25-1 and TRBJ2-1; D is possibly TRBD1 (6 bases). Germline assignment: CDR1 MGHDK and CDR2 SYGVNS. This CDR3 contains 15 residues. Trimming stripped 3 bases from V and 8 bases from J, with 17 bases between.

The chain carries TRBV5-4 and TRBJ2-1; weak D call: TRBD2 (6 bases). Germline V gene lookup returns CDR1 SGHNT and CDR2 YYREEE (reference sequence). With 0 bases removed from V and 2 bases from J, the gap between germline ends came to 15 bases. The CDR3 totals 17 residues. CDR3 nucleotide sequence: TGTGCCAGCAGCTTGGGCGGCGGGATAGGGACCTACAATGAGCAGTTCTTC. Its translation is CASSLGGGIGTYNEQFF.

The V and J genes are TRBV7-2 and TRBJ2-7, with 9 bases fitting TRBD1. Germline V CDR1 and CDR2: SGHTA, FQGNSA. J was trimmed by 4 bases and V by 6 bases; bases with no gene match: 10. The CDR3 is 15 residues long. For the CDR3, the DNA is TGTGCCAGCAGTGTGACACCGGGACAGGGTTACGAGCAGTACTTC. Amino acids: CASSVTPGQGYEQYF.

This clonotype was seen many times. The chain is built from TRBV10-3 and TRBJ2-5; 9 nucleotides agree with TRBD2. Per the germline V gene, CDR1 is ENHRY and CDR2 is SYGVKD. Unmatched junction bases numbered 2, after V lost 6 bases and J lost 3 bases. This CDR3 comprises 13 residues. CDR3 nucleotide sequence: TGTGCCATCAGCGCGGGGGGGAAAGAGACCCAGTACTTC. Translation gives CAISAGGKETQYF.

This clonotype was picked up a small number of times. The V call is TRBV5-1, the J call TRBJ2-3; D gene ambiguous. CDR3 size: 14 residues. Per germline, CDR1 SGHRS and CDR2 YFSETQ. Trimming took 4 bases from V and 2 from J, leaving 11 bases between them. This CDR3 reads CASSTRGSTDTQYF. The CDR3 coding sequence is TGCGCCAGCAGCACGAGAGGCTCCACAGATACGCAGTATTTT.

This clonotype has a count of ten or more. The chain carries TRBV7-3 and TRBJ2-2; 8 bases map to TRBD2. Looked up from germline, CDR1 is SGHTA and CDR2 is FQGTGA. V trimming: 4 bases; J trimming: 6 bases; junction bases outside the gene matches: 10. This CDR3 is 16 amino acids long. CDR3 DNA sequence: TGTGCCAGCAGCTCGCTTGGGACTAGTATTTCCGGGGAGCTGTTTTTT. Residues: CASSSLGTSISGELFF.

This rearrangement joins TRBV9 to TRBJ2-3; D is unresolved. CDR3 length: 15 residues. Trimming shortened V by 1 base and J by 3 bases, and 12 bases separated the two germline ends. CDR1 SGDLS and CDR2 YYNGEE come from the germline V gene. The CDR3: CASSVMGIGTDTQYF. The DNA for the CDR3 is TGTGCCAGCAGCGTAATGGGGATTGGGACAGATACGCAGTATTTT.

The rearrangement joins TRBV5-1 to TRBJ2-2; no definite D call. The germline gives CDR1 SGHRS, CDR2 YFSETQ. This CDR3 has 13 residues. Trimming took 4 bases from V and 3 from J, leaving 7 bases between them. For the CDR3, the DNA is TGCGCCAGCAGCATCTCCGACACCGGGGAGCTGTTTTTT. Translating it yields CASSISDTGELFF.

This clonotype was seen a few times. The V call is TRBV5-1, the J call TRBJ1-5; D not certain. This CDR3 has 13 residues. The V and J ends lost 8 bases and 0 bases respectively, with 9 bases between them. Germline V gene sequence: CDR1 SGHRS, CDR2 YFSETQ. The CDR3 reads CASRENSNQPQHF. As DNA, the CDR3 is TGCGCCAGTAGAGAAAATAGCAATCAGCCCCAGCATTTT. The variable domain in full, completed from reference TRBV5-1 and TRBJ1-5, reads KAGVTQTPRYLIKTRGQQVTLSCSPISGHRSVSWYQQTPGQGLQFLFEYFSETQRNKGNFPGRFSGRQFSNSRSEMNVSTLELGDSALYLCASRENSNQPQHFGDGTRLSIL.

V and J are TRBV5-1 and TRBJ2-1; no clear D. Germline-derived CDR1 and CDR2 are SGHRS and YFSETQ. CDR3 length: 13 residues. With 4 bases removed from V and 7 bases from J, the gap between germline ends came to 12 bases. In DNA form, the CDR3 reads TGCGCCAGCAGCCAGCCCGGTGGTAATGAGCAGTTCTTC. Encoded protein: CASSQPGGNEQFF.

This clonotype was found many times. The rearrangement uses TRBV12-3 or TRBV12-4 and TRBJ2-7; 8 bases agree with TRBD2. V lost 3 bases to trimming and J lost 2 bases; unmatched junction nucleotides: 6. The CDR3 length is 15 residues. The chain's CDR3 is CASSLGSGNTYEQYF. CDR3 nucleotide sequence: TGTGCCAGCAGTTTGGGTAGCGGGAATACCTACGAGCAGTACTTC.

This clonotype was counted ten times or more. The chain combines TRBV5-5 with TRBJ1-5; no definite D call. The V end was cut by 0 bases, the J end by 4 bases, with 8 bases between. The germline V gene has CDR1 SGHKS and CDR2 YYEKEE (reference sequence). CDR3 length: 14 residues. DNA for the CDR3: TGTGCCAGCAGCTTGGCTCAGGTTAATCAGCCCCAGCATTTT. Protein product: CASSLAQVNQPQHF.

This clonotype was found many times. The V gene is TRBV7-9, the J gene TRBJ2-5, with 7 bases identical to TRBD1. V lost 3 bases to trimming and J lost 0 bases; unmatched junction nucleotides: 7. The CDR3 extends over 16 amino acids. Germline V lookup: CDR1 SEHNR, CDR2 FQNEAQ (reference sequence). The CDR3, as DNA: TGTGCCAGCAGCTTTAAGGGACAGCTTTACCAAGAGACCCAGTACTTC. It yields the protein CASSFKGQLYQETQYF.

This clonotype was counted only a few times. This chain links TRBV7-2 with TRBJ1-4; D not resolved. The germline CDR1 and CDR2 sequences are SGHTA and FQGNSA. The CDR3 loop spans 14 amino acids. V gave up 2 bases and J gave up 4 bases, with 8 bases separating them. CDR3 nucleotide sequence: TGTGCCAGCAGCTTAAATACGGTTAATGAAAAACTGTTTTTT. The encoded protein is CASSLNTVNEKLFF.

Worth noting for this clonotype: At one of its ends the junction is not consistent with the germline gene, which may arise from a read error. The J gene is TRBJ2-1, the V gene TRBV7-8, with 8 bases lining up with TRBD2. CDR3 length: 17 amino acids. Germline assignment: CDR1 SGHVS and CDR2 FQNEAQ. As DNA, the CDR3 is TGTGTCAGCAGCTTATTCGATACGGGAGGGAATAACAATGAGCAGTTCTTC. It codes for CVSSLFDTGGNNNEQFF.

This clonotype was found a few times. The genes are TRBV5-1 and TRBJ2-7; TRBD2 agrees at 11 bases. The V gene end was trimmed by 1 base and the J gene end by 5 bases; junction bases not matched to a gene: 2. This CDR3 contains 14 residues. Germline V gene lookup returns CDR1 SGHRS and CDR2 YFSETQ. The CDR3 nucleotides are TGCGCCAGCAGCTTGACTAGCGGGAGCCACGAGCAGTACTTC. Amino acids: CASSLTSGSHEQYF.

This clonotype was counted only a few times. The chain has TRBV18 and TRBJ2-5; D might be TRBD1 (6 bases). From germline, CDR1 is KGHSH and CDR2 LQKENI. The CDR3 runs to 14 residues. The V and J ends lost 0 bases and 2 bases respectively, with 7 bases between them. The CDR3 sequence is CASSPPDRQETQYF. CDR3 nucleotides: TGTGCCAGCTCACCACCAGACAGGCAAGAGACCCAGTACTTC.

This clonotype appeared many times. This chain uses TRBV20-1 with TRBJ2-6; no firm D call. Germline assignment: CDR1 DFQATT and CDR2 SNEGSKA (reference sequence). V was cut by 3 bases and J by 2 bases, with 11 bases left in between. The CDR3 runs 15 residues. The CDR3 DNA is TGCAGTGCTAGGGACCGCGAGGCTGGGGCCAACGTCCTGACTTTC. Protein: CSARDREAGANVLTF.

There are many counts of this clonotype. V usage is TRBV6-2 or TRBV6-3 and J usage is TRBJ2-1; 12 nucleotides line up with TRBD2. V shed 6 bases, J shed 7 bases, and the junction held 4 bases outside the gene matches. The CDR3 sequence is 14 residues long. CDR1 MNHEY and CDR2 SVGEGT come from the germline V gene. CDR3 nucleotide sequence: TGTGCCAGCAGAAGACTAGCGGGAGTTAATGAGCAGTTCTTC. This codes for CASRRLAGVNEQFF.

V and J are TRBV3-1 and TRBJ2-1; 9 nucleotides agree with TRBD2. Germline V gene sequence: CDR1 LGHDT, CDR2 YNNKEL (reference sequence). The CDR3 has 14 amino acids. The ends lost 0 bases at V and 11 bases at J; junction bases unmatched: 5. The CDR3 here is CASSQEAAGGKQFF. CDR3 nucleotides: TGTGCCAGCAGCCAAGAAGCTGCGGGAGGGAAGCAGTTCTTC.

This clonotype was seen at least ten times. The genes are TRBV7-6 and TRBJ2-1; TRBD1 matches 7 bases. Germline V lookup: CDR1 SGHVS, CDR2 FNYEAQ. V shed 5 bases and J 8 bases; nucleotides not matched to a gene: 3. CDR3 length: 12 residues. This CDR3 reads CASSRTGDEQFF. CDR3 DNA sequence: TGTGCCAGCAGCCGGACAGGTGATGAGCAGTTCTTC.

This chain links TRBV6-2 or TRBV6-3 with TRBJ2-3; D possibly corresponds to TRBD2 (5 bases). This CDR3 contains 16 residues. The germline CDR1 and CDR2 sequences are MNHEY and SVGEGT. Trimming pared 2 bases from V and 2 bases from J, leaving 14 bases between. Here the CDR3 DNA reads TGTGCCAGCAGTTACGGCTCGGCGGGTTCCACAGATACGCAGTATTTT. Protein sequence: CASSYGSAGSTDTQYF.